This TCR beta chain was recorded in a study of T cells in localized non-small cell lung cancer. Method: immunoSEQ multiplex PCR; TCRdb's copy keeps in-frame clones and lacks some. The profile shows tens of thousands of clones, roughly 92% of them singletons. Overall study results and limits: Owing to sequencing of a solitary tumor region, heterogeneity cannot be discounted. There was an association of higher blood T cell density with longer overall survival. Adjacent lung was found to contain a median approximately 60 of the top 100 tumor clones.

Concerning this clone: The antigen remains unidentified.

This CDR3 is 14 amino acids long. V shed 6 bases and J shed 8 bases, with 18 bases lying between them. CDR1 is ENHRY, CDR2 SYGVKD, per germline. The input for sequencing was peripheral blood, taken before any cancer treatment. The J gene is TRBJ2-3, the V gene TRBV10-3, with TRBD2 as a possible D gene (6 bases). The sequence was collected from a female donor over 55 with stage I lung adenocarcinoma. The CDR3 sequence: CAISPEGGALTQYF. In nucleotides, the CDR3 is TGTGCCATCAGCCCGGAAGGCGGGGCCCTTACGCAGTATTTT.